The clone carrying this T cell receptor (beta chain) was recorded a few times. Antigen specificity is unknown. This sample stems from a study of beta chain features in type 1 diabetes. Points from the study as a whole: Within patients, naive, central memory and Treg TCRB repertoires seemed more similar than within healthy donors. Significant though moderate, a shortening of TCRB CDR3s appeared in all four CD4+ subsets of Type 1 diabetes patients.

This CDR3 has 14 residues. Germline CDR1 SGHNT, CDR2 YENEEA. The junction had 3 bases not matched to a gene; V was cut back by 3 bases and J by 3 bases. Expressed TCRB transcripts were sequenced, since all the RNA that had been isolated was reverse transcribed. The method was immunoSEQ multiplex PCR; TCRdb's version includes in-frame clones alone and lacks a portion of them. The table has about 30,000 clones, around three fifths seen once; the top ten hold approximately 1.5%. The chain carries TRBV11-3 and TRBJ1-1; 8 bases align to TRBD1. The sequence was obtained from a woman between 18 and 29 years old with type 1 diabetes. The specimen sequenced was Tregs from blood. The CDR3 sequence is CASSLTGEDTEAFF. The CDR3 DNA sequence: TGTGCCAGCAGCTTGACAGGGGAGGACACTGAAGCTTTCTTT.